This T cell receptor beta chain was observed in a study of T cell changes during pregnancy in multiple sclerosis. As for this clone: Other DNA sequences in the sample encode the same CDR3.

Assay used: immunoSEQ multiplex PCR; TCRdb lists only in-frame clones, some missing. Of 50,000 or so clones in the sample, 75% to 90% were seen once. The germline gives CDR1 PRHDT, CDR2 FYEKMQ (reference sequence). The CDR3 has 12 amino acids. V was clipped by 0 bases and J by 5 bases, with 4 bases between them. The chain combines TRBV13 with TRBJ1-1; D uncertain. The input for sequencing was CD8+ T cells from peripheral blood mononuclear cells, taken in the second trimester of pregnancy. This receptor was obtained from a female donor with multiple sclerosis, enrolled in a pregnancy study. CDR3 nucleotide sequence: TGTGCCAGCAGCTTAGGGAGGACTGAAGCTTTCTTT. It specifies CASSLGRTEAFF.